This section outlines one T cell receptor (beta chain) sequence together with its context. This clonotype came up a few times. This clone's antigen is unknown. Base quality data are lacking; no much larger clone is found one base away. Taken from the germline V gene, the CDR1 and CDR2 loops are KGHSH and LQKENI. Cut back by 3 bases and 8 bases, the V and J ends lie 16 bases apart. From the cysteine up to the phenylalanine, the CDR3 has a length of 14 residues. Just CDR3 DNA is preserved here, 42 bases in frame from base 1. This sample's treatment or condition label indicates: live attenuated yellow fever vaccine strain. A standard Ficoll-Paque protocol was used to isolate PBMCs from peripheral blood. Dynabeads CD4 and CD8 positive selection kits were used to isolate the CD4 and CD8 T-cell fractions. TriZol was used to extract RNA from bulk PBMCs, CD4 and CD8 fractions, and dextramer-positive and dextramer-negative fractions.

TCR cDNA was synthesized by 5'RACE template switching, through which a universal primer site and unique molecular identifiers were introduced. Priming of cDNA synthesis was performed from both the TCR alpha and TCR beta constant segments. Two PCR steps were used to amplify libraries, with sample barcodes and sequencing adapters being added in the second step. Sequencing of libraries was done on Illumina HiSeq 2500 (2x100 bp) or NovaSeq (2x150 bp). As for the original processing: MIGEC handled demultiplexing of reads and collapsing into UMI consensus sequences, while MiXCR performed V(D)J alignment. Vaccine-responding clonotypes were defined with edgeR using replicate PBMC samples, requiring FDR below 0.01 and a log2 fold change above 5 up to day 15. CD4 or CD8 identity was assigned to each bulk clonotype according to whether the clonotype was present at higher abundance in the sequenced CD4 repertoire or the sequenced CD8 repertoire. TCRdb trimmed public reads at Q25 via fastp, called clones via MiXCR and kept in-frame beta chains. Entries that share a CDR3 protein sequence are merged under the most common genes and DNA. The V and J calls reflect TCRdb's pipeline rather than the authors' work. The sample records around 150,000 distinct CDR3 sequences, almost 7% of which are singletons. The ten largest make up 2.5% of the sample.

This specimen comes from a study of T cells after yellow fever vaccination (dated by TCRdb to between 2018 and 2020). Background on the whole study: The SMART-Seq v4 Ultra Low Input RNA kit was used to prepare libraries from fractions with low cell numbers. The cohort comprised two healthy male donors, one aged 18 to 30 and one aged 30 to 40 years. To follow T-cell clones before and after both primary and booster YFV17D yellow fever vaccination, bulk TCR alpha and beta repertoires underwent longitudinal sequencing. Bulk PBMC replicates and cell subsets were isolated from blood drawn at multiple timepoints before and after both primary and secondary immunization. The paper's findings and limits, for the study overall: A small fraction of clonotypes showed up in both the CD4 and CD8 compartments, probably as a result of convergent recombination. Because the study included only two donors, the extent to which the findings can be generalized is limited. The secondary T-cell response was weaker than the primary response but faster, peaking on day 5 instead of day 15. Most clones expanded after primary vaccination (approximately 96% of CD4 and 88% of CD8) were re-detected after the booster, suggesting that broad memory maintenance occurred. FACS-sorted repertoires could contain abundant contaminating clonotypes from the bulk population, so computational filtering was required.

The TCR was taken from a man aged 18 to 30 who received the YFV17D yellow fever vaccine. The chain is made from TRBV18 and TRBJ1-2; the best D guess is TRBD1, with 5 bases matching. The sequences come from CD4+ T cells sorted from PBMCs, collected less than 6 days after the first yellow fever vaccination. The DNA is TGTGCCAGCTCACCTGAGGAAGGGGCGCAAGGCTACACCTTC. It translates to CASSPEEGAQGYTF.